There are many counts of the clone carrying this TCR beta chain. The antigen is not known. The record originates from a study of CD8 T cells in ankylosing spondylitis. Making use of molecular barcodes, quantitative 5'-RACE generated TCR beta libraries. MiXCR was run by TCRdb on the 5' RACE reads, yielding one entry per CDR3 protein. The table records some 840,000 distinct CDR3 sequences, about 12% of them present only once. Broader study findings: Apparently characteristic of ankylosing spondylitis blood was a TCR beta motif (roughly eight highly homologous variants). Reportedly, disease-linked clones are significantly enriched in ankylosing spondylitis patients' matched synovial fluid. Earlier reports found some motif variants in synovial fluid and blood in reactive arthritis.

This CDR3 has 16 amino acids. Trimming removed 6 bases from V and 0 bases from J, with 15 bases in between. The sequenced sample was blood, either unsorted or a sorted T cell fraction (not recorded which). The clonotype originates from a male donor with ankylosing spondylitis. The chain joins TRBV12-3 or TRBV12-4 to TRBJ1-5; tentatively, D is TRBD1 (6 bases). In nucleotides, the CDR3 is TGTGCCAGCAGCCCGTCCGGGACACCTAGCAATCAGCCCCAGCATTTT. This gives the protein CASSPSGTPSNQPQHF.